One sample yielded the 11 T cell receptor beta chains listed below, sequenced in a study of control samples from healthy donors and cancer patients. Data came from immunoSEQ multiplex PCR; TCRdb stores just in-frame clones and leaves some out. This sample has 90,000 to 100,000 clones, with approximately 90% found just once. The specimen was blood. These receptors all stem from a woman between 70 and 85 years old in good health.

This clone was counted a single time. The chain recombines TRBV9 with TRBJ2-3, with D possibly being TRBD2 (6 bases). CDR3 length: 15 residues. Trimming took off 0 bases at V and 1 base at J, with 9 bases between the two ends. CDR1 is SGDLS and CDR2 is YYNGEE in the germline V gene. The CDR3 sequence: CASSVAGTGTDTQYF. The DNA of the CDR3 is TGTGCCAGCAGCGTAGCGGGGACTGGCACAGATACGCAGTATTTT.

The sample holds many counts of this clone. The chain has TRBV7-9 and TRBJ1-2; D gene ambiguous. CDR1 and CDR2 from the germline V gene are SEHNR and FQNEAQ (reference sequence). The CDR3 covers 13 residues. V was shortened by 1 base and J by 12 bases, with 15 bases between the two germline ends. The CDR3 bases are TGTGCCAGCAGCTTAGGGCCCGGGGAGGCGGACACCTTC. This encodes CASSLGPGEADTF. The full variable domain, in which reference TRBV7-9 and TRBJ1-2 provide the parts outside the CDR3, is DTGVSQNPRHKITKRGQNVTFRCDPISEHNRLYWYRQTLGQGPEFLTYFQNEAQLEKSRLLSDRFSAERPKGSFSTLEIQRTEQGDSAMYLCASSLGPGEADTFGSGTRLTVV.

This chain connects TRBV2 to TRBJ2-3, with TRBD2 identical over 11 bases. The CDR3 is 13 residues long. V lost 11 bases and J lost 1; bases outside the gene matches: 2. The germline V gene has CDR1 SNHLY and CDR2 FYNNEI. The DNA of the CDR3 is TGTGCCGGGGGACTAGCGGGCACAGATACGCAGTATTTT. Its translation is CAGGLAGTDTQYF.

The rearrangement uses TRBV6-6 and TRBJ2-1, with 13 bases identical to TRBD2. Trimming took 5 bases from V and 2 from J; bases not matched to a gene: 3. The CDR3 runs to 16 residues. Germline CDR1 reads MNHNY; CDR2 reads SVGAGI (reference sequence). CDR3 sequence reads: CASSTGLAGPYNEQFF. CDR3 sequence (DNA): TGTGCCAGCAGTACGGGACTAGCGGGACCCTACAATGAGCAGTTCTTC.

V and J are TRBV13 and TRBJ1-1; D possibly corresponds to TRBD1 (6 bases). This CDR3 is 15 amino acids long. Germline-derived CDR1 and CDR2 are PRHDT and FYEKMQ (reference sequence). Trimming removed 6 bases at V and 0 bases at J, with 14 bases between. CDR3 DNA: TGTGCCAGCAGTCCTCCCCGGGACATGAACACTGAAGCTTTCTTT. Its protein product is CASSPPRDMNTEAFF.

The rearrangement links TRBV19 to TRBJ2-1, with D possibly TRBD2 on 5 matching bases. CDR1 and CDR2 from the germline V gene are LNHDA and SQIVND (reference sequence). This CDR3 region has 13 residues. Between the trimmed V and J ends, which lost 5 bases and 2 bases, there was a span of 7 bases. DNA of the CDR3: TGTGCCAGTAGTGACGGGACCTACAATGAGCAGTTCTTC. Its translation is CASSDGTYNEQFF.

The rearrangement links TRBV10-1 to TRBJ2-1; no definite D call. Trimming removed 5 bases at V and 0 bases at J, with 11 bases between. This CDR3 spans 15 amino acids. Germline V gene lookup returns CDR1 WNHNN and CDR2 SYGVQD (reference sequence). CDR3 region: CASSQQRNSYNEQFF. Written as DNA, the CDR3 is TGCGCCAGCAGTCAACAGAGAAACTCCTACAATGAGCAGTTCTTC.

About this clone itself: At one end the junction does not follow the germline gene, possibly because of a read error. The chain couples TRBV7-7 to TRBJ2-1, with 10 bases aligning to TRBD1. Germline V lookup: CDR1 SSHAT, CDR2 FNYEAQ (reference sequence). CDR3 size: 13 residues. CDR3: CASSNQGQGEQFF. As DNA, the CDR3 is TGTGCTAGCAGCAACCAGGGACAGGGGGAGCAGTTCTTC.

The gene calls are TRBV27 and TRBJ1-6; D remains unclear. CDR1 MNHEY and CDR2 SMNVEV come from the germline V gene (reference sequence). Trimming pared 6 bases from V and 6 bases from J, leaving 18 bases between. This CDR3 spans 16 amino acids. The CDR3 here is CASSLTPQAPNSPLHF. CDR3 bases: TGTGCCAGCAGCCTTACCCCCCAGGCCCCTAATTCACCCCTCCACTTT.

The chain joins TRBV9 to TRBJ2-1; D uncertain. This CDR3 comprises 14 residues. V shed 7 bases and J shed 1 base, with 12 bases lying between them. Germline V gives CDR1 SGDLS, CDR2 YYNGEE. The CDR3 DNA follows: TGTGCCAGCTCCTCCAATCGATCCTACAATGAGCAGTTCTTC. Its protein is CASSSNRSYNEQFF.

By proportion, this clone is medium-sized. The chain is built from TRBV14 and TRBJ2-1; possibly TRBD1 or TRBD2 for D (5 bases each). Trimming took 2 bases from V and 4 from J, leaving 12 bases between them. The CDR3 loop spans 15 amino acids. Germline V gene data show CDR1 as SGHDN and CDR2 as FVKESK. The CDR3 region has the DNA TGTGCCAGCAGCCAAACGGGGCAGCTATACAATGAGCAGTTCTTC. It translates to CASSQTGQLYNEQFF.